The 5 T cell receptor beta chains listed next were all sequenced from one sample in a study of tumor-infiltrating lymphocytes in primary liver carcinoma. Co-extraction of RNA and DNA was performed on about 18-30 mg of unsorted bulk tissue. Using a constant-region primer together with ProtoScript II reverse transcriptase, TCR beta cDNA was made from 500 ng of total RNA. Library construction for TCR beta comprised three nested multiplex PCR rounds performed with slightly modified ARM-PCR. Primers for the first two PCR rounds were TRBV1-TRBV30 forward primers and a C-beta reverse primer (approximately 10 cycles per round). TCRdb passed the multiplex PCR reads through MiXCR, listing each CDR3 protein once. The sample shows under 200,000 distinct CDR3 sequences, about 85% of them seen only once. Sample: tumor tissue from primary liver carcinoma. The receptors shown here come from a man aged 35 to 55 with primary liver carcinoma and hepatitis B virus infection.

The chain recombines TRBV6-5 with TRBJ1-1, with unresolved D. The V end was cut by 0 bases, the J end by 14 bases, with 19 bases between. The CDR3 consists of 14 residues. The germline gives CDR1 MNHEY, CDR2 SVGAGI. The chain's CDR3 is CASSYSQVVTEVFF. CDR3 DNA sequence: TGTGCCAGCAGTTACTCTCAGGTGGTCACTGAAGTATTCTTT.

This clonotype was counted between two and nine times. This clone may be a read error of a much larger clone one base away. The CDR3 does not end in the conserved phenylalanine or tryptophan, so this is likely a read error. This sequence joins TRBV12-3 or TRBV12-4 and TRBJ2-7; D remains unclear. V lost 5 bases and J 9 bases, leaving 14 bases between the germline ends. CDR3 length equals 12 residues. DNA for the CDR3: TGTGCCAGCAGTCTCCCTTCGGGTGGGCAGTACCTC. Its protein product is CASSLPSGGQYL.

On this clonotype itself: A junction boundary mismatches the germline segment, possibly from a read error. This rearrangement joins TRBV29-1 to TRBJ2-1; D call uncertain. Germline CDR1 reads SQVTM; CDR2 reads ANQGSEA. This CDR3 is built from 14 residues. CDR3 sequence reads: CSAPDGGRLGEQFF. The CDR3 DNA is TGCAGTGCCCCGGATGGCGGCCGGTTAGGAGAGCAGTTCTTT.

Notes on this clonotype: This CDR3 fails to terminate in the conserved phenylalanine or tryptophan, so it likely reflects a read error. The DNA is left out, because the CDR3 cannot be placed on it with certainty; the CDR3 is given as TCRdb lists it. This chain joins TRBV4-1 and TRBJ2-1; TRBD1 is taken as the D call from the table, unchecked against the DNA. A total of 15 residues make up the CDR3, ends included. Germline V gene lookup returns CDR1 MGHRA and CDR2 YSYEKL. The CDR3 sequence: CASSLIPGYGNEQSV.

This clonotype was counted once. The conserved final phenylalanine or tryptophan is absent from the CDR3, which likely points to a read error. V and J are TRBV4-2 and TRBJ2-1; D perhaps matches TRBD1 (6 bases). The CDR3 sequence is 18 residues long. V was cut by 0 bases and J by 1 base, with 16 bases left in between. Germline V gene data show CDR1 as LGHNA and CDR2 as YNFKEQ. DNA of the CDR3: TGTGCCAGCAGCCAAGATTACTTCCAGGGGTTATCCTACAATGAGCAGTTCCTC. Protein: CASSQDYFQGLSYNEQFL.